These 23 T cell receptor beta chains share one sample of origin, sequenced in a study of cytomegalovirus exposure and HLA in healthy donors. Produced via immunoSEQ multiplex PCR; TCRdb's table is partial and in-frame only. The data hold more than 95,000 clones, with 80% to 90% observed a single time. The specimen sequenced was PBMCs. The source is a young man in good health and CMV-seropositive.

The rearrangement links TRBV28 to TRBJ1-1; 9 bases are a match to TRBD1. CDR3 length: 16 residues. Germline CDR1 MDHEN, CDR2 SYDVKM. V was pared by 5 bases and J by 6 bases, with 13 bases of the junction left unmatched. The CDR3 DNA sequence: TGTGCCAGCAGTCGGGACAGGGCTGGAATCTTCGCTGAAGCTTTCTTT. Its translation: CASSRDRAGIFAEAFF.

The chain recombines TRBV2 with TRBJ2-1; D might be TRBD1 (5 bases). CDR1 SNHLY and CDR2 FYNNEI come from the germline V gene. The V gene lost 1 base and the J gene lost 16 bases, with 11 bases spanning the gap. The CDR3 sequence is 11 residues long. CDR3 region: CASSEGQQLFF. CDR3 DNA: TGTGCCAGCAGTGAAGGACAGCAACTTTTCTTC.

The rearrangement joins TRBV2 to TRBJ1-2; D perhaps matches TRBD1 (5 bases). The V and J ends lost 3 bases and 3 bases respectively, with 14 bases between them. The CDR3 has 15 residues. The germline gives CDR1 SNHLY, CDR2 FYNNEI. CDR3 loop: CASSDGSPRDYGYTF. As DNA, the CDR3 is TGTGCCAGCAGTGATGGATCACCCAGGGACTATGGCTACACCTTC.

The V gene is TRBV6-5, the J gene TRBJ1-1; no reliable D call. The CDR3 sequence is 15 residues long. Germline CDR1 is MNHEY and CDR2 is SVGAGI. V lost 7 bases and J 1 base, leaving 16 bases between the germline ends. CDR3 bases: TGTGCCAGCACCCCGGGCGGACGGGGGAACACTGAAGCTTTCTTT. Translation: CASTPGGRGNTEAFF.

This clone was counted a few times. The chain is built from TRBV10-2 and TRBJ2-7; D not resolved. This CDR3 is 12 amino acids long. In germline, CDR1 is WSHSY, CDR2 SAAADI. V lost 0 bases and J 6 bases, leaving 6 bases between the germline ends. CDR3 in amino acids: CASSESIGEQYF. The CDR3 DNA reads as TGCGCCAGCAGTGAGTCAATCGGCGAGCAGTACTTC.

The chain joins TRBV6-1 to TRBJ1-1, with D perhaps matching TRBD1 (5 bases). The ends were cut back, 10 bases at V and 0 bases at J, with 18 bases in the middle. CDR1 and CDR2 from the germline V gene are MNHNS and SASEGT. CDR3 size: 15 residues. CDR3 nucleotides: TGTGCCACCAAAATTAGGGGAATCATGAACACTGAAGCTTTCTTT. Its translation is CATKIRGIMNTEAFF.

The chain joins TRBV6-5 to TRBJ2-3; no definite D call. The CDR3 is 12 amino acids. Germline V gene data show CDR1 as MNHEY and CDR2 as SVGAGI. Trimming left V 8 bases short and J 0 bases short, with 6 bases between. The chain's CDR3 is CASLSSTDTQYF. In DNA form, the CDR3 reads TGTGCCAGCCTATCGAGCACAGATACGCAGTATTTT.

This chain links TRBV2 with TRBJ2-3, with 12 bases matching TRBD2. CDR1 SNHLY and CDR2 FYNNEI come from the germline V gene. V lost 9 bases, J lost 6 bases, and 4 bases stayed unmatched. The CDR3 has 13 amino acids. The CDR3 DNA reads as TGTGCCAGTACTAGCGGGGGGCACGATACGCAGTATTTT. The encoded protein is CASTSGGHDTQYF.

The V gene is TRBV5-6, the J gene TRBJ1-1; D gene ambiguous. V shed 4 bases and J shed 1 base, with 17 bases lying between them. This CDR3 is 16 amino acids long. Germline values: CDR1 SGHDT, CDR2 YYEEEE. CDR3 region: CASSPGLMVRNTEAFF. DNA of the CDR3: TGTGCCAGCAGCCCGGGTTTAATGGTGAGGAACACTGAAGCTTTCTTT. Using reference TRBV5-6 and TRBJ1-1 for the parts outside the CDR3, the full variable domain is DAGVTQSPTHLIKTRGQQVTLRCSPKSGHDTVSWYQQALGQGPQFIFQYYEEEERQRGNFPDRFSGHQFPNYSSELNVNALLLGDSALYLCASSPGLMVRNTEAFFGQGTRLTVV.

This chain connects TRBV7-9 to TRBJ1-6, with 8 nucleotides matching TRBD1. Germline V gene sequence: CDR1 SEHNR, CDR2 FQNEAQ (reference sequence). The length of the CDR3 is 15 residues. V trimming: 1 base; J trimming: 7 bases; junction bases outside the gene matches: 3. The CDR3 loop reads CASSLDGTGNSPLHF. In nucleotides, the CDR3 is TGTGCCAGCAGCTTAGACGGGACAGGCAATTCACCCCTCCACTTT.

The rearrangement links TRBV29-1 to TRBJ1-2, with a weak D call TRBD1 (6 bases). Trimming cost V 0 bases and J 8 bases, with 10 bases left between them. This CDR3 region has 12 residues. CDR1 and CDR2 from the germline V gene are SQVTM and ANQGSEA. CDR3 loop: CSVEEQGGGYTF. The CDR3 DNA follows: TGCAGCGTTGAAGAACAGGGTGGAGGCTACACCTTC.

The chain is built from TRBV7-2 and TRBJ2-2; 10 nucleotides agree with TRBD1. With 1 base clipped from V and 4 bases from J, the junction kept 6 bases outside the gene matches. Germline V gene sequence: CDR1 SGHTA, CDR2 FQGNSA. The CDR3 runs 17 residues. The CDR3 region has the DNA TGTGCCAGCAGCTTAGTTTTTTGGACAGGGGGCACCGGGGAGCTGTTTTTT. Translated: CASSLVFWTGGTGELFF. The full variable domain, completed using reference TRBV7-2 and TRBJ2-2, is GAGVSQSPSNKVTEKGKDVELRCDPISGHTALYWYRQSLGQGLEFLIYFQGNSAPDKSGLPSDRFSAERTGGSVSTLTIQRTQQEDSAVYLCASSLVFWTGGTGELFFGEGSRLTVL.

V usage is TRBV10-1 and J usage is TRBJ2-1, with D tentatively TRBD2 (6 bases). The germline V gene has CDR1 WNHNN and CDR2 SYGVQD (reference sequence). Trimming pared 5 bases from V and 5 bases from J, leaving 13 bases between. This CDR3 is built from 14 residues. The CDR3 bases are TGCGCCAGCAGTTGGGCGGGGAAGGACAATGAGCAGTTCTTC. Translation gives CASSWAGKDNEQFF.

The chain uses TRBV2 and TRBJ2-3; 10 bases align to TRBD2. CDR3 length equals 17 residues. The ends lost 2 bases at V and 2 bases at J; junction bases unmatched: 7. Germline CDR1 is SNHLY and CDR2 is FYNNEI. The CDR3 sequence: CASSEYYSGGITDTQYF. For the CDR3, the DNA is TGTGCCAGCAGTGAATATTATAGCGGGGGGATCACAGATACGCAGTATTTT.

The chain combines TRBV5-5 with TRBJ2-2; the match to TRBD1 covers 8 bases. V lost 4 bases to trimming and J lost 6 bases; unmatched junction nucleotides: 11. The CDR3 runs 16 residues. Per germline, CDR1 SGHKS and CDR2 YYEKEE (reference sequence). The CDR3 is CASSLGDRLGAGELFF. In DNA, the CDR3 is TGTGCCAGCAGCCTAGGGGACAGGTTAGGGGCCGGGGAGCTGTTTTTT.

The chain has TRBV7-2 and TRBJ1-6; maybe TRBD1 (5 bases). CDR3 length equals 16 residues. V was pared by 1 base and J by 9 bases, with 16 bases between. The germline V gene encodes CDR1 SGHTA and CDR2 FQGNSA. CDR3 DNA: TGTGCCAGCAGCTTAGTGGGGGGTCCGGGAGGTTCACCCCTCCACTTT. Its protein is CASSLVGGPGGSPLHF.

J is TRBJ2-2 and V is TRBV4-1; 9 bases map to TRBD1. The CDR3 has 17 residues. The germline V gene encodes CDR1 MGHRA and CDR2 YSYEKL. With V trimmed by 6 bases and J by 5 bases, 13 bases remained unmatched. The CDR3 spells CASRRIEGTGWTGELFF. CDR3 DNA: TGCGCCAGCAGGCGGATCGAAGGGACAGGGTGGACCGGGGAGCTGTTTTTT.

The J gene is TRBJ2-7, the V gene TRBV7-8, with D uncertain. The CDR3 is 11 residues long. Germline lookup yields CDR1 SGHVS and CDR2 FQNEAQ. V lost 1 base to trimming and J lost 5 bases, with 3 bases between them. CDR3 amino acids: CASSLGDEQYF. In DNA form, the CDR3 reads TGTGCCAGCAGCTTAGGCGACGAGCAGTACTTC. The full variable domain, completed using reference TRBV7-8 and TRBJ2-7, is GAGVSQSPRYKVAKRGQDVALRCDPISGHVSLFWYQQALGQGPEFLTYFQNEAQLDKSGLPSDRFFAERPEGSVSTLKIQRTQQEDSAVYLCASSLGDEQYFGPGTRLTVT.

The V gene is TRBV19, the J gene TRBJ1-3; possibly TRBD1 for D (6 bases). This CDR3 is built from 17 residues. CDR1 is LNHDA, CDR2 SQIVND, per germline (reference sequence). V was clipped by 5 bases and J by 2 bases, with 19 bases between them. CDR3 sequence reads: CASSFDPLGTTGNTIYF. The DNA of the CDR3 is TGTGCCAGTAGTTTCGACCCCCTCGGGACAACTGGAAACACCATATATTTT.

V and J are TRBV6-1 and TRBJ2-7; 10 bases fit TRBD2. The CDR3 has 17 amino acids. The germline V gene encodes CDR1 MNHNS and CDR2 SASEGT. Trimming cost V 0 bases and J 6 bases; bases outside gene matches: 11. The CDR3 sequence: CASSEALLSGGAFEQYF. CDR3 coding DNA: TGTGCCAGCAGTGAAGCGCTTCTGAGCGGGGGGGCTTTCGAGCAGTACTTC.

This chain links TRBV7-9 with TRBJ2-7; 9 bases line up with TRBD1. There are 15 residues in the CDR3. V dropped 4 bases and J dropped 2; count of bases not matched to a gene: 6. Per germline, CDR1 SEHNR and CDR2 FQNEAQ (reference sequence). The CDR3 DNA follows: TGTGCCAGCAGCTCCAGACAGGGGGTAGCCTACGAGCAGTACTTC. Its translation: CASSSRQGVAYEQYF.

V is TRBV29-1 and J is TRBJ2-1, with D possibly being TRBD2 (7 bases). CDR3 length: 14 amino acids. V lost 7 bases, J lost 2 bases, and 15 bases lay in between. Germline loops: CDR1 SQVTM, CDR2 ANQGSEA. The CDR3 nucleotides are TGCAGCGCCGTAGGGGGGGCTACCTACAATGAGCAGTTCTTC. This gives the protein CSAVGGATYNEQFF.

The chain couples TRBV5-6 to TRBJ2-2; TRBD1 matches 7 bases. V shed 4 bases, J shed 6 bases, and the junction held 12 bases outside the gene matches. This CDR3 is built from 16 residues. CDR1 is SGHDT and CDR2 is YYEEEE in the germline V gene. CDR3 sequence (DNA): TGTGCCAGCAGCGCGTTTAGGGGGCATAGCTCCGGGGAGCTGTTTTTT. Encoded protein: CASSAFRGHSSGELFF. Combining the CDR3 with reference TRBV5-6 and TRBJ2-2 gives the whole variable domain DAGVTQSPTHLIKTRGQQVTLRCSPKSGHDTVSWYQQALGQGPQFIFQYYEEEERQRGNFPDRFSGHQFPNYSSELNVNALLLGDSALYLCASSAFRGHSSGELFFGEGSRLTVL.